This TCR beta chain was retrieved from a study of cytomegalovirus exposure and HLA in healthy donors (dated by TCRdb to about 2017). As for the study more broadly: An earlier analysis of several hundred of the donors reported approximately 300 Gb of sequence data and 95 million to 120 million unique TCR beta sequences obtained from roughly 170 million T cells. Both class I and class II loci were covered by HLA typing, at four-digit resolution. In addition to the first cohort of roughly 670 subjects, a separate validation cohort of about 120 different subjects was used. High-throughput TCR immunosequencing, statistical association of individual TCRs with disease status, and machine learning were combined to predict cytomegalovirus infection status. Rather than drawing on any new phenotypic data, the later analysis identified candidate immune exposures from TCR beta sequences and the way those sequences occurred across donors. In a later genetic analysis, genome-wide SNP genotypes for 398 of the 666 donors were used, and that subset was treated as a discovery cohort. Donor age, sex, ethnicity and CMV serostatus were compiled together with the repertoire data. Of the roughly 390 genotyped donors, less than 85% were placed in the genetic ancestry cluster associated with self-reported Caucasian donors. All discovery cohort repertoires had been generated using a single sequencing platform. In a later analysis, previously published TCR beta repertoires from hundreds of donors were re-analyzed and high-resolution HLA genotyping was added so that TCR occurrence patterns could be studied. In an earlier analysis of 550 to 700 of the donors, high-throughput TCR beta sequencing was used to judge whether each TCR beta V gene segment behaved as functional or pseudogenic. Roughly 300 gigabases of sequencing data and around 85 million unique TCR sequences made up an early release that covered about 640 HLA-typed donors. The study used immunosequencing to profile the T cell repertoires of approximately 630 subjects and linked those repertoires to cytomegalovirus serostatus. A handful of DR-DQ haplotypes were handled as single units for association and clustering because linkage in the cohort was strong. Typing coverage varied by locus: 629-630 donors for A, B, C, DRB1 and DQB1; roughly 500 for DQA1; over 600 for DPA1; 450 to 480 for DPB1. Among some 400 genotyped donors of the cohort, an average of around 220,000 unique TCR beta nucleotide sequences was sequenced per donor, of which approximately 19% were non-productive. The study was designed to test whether signatures of past pathogen exposure could be identified by cataloging public T cell receptors. Overall results and qualifications from the work: Some IMGT-functional V segments, including TRBV6-2 and TRBV6-3, could not be told apart with the 87-base-pair reads, so those segments were excluded. Correlated functional status among segregating V segments might be attributable to linkage disequilibrium, but an unknown experimental factor could not be ruled out. In a later genetic analysis, fewer N-insertions in productive TCRs were reported among donors in an Asian-associated ancestry cluster than the approximately 670-donor mean. V-gene and J-gene trimming of TCR beta chains was associated with a missense DCLRE1C variant in a later genetic analysis, and the association was replicated in an independent cohort. Compared with equally common non-associated chains, HLA-associated TCR beta chains in a later analysis were more clonally expanded and had lower generation probabilities. In an earlier analysis of approximately 590 of the donors, most TCR beta V segments appeared in productive rearrangements about 87% or about 30% of the time, broadly matching IMGT annotations. A group of highly shared sequence variants was considered likely to be a technical artifact of the sequencing pipeline. A further reported finding was that TCR beta sequences accurately predicted the HLA-A and HLA-B alleles for most subjects in the first cohort. Most TCR sequences were observed very rarely across donors, whereas some public TCRs were present in many individuals. Because HLA typing was unavailable for some donors at each locus, only the typed subset was used in association tests. CMV serostatus was the only immune exposure information available for the cohort. Roughly uniform sequencing depth across donors was assumed in presence/absence analyses, although this assumption may not hold. In a later analysis, several top co-occurrence clusters were reported to appear linked to parvovirus B19, influenza, CMV and Epstein-Barr virus. The study gave a list of 150 to 200 TCR beta chains associated with cytomegalovirus. A later analysis found that most CMV-associated TCR beta chains appeared HLA-restricted, with HLA associations seemingly driven largely by CMV exposure. The cohort was sequenced for TCR beta chains only, and without alpha or paired-chain data the features that could be detected were limited. A few of the identified cytomegalovirus-associated TCR beta chains were confirmed in vitro to be specific for cytomegalovirus antigens. According to a later analysis, TCR association rates differed among HLA loci, with DRB1 alleles showing the most associated TCRs and HLA-C alleles showing the fewest. A later analysis associated 17,000 or so TCR beta sequences with specific HLA alleles at a false discovery rate of 0.05. Strong co-occurrence of HLA alleles, especially DR and DQ, made assigning TCR associations to individual alleles difficult. The earlier analysis of some 560 of the donors excluded over 15 rarely observed V segments, including chromosome 9 orphons, because counts were too low. The authors suggested that the approach could potentially be extended to other disease states and immunological phenotypes. The classifier was reported to diagnose cytomegalovirus status with high specificity and sensitivity in both the original and validation cohorts.

In the case of this clone: No cognate antigen has been identified for it. No per-base quality is available; no much larger clone lies one base away.

V and J are trimmed by 6 bases and 7 bases, and the gene matches miss 9 bases of the junction. Taken from the germline V gene (reference sequence), the CDR1 and CDR2 loops are MNHEY and SMNVEV. The CDR3 sequence holds 15 residues, the cysteine and phenylalanine included. Just CDR3 DNA is preserved here, 45 bases in frame from base 1. In total, roughly 670 healthy bone marrow donors made up the cohort. At the time of sampling, all cohort members were nominally healthy, though unrecorded immune exposures were likely present. The donor was CMV seronegative and belonged to the group of under 400 seronegative cohort members. Each donor provided a peripheral blood sample, and peripheral blood mononuclear cells were used for TCR beta sequencing. Genomic DNA was extracted from the blood cell samples with the Qiagen DNeasy Blood Extraction Kit. The protocol used for the library was the immunoSEQ multiplex PCR assay. For the multiplex PCR, a mixture combining 60 forward primers for TCR Vbeta segments and 13 reverse primers for TCR Jbeta segments was used. The CDR3 region of rearranged TCR beta genes was amplified from genomic DNA with a multiplex PCR assay. Amplified TCR beta libraries were sequenced as 87-base-pair reads on the Illumina HiSeq System. The study's own analysis went as follows. A later analysis tallied 80 million to 95 million unique TCR beta chains across the approximately 670 repertoires, and about 10 million of those chains were shared by two or more donors. Raw reads were error-corrected and collapsed into unique sequences with a nearest-neighbor algorithm that merged closely related sequences to remove PCR and sequencing errors. To assign V, D and J gene segments, CDR3 sequences were aligned to IMGT reference sequences. For a sequence to be retained, at least a six-nucleotide match to both a V gene segment and a J gene segment was required. Rearrangements were classified as productive when the CDR3 lacked stop codons and remained in frame with V and J, and all other rearrangements were classified as non-productive. Following IMGT convention, CDR3 was defined as the stretch from the second conserved V-encoded cysteine to the conserved J-encoded phenylalanine. The earlier analysis of about 640 of the donors excluded any sequence lacking an unambiguous match to a single V gene segment. An earlier analysis of roughly 590 of the donors called V segments functional above 56.7% productive rearrangements and segregating when the between-donor standard deviation exceeded 5%. A statistical classification framework was developed to diagnose cytomegalovirus status using the catalog of TCR beta chain sequences. V and J gene assignment, in a later analysis, came from comparing TCR nucleotide sequences with IMGT/GENE-DB human TR gene sequences. The TCRdist pipeline was used in a later analysis to assign CDR3 sequences and most-parsimonious VDJ recombination scenarios. In a later analysis, each TCR beta chain was defined by its CDR3 amino acid sequence together with its V-gene family, and reads lacking a unique V-gene family were excluded. To address suspected cross-contamination and a sequencing artifact, a later analysis removed 592 highly shared, low-generation-probability nucleotide sequences. A later analysis calculated a clonal expansion index for each public chain from normalized within-repertoire ranks of inferred template counts. In a later analysis, generation probabilities were computed using a VDJ recombination model fitted to out-of-frame rearrangements, and the results were checked against IGoR. A later analysis scored TCR-TCR, TCR-HLA and TCR-CMV co-occurrence with hypergeometric tests, applying a repertoire-size bias correction to TCR pairs. A later analysis estimated false discovery rates by permuting HLA or CMV assignments 20 times. In a later analysis, co-occurring TCRs were grouped using DBSCAN, and TCRdist sequence similarity was added for clustering within HLA-allele-positive subsets. Repertoires with fewer than 30,000 or more than 120,000 public chains were left out of co-occurrence clustering, as were five repertoires with anomalous nucleotide sharing. Held by TCRdb, this immuneACCESS table contains in-frame sequences only and omits some clones. Under half of the omission traces to an unresolved V gene where checked; the cause of the rest is unknown. From that table come the V and J calls and clone size; the DNA was used to work out D and trimming. The sample table holds 200,000 or so clones, of which 82% were seen once. Of the sample, approximately 0.74% is held by the ten largest clones.

The receptor chain draws on TRBV27 and TRBJ2-1, with 10 bases aligning to TRBD2. This clonotype originated in a woman under 30 in good health and CMV-seronegative. The sequencing input was PBMCs. The DNA sequence is given as TGTGCCAGCAGACCAGCGGGAGGGCCGGGTAATGAGCAGTTCTTC. Its product reads: CASRPAGGPGNEQFF.